The rows below give T cell receptor beta chains drawn from one sample of a study of blood T cell repertoires in COVID-19. Clones were sequenced by immunoSEQ multiplex PCR, and TCRdb holds only the in-frame ones, with some missing. The table has a few hundred thousand clones, roughly 86% seen once. Sequencing was done on a sample of PBMCs or T cells enriched from blood (not recorded which). Receptors originate from a man younger than 30 with acute COVID-19. Each CDR3 is given with its conserved first and last residue. Fields, in order: CDR3 length, J gene, clone size, D gene, V gene, CDR3 protein, CDR3 DNA. The D gene is left open where the match is weak. Expanded clones are given a class, and other clones once, few, many or no size at all.

>14|TRBJ1-5|-|-|TRBV28
CASSYTGSSQPQHF
TGTGCCAGCAGTTATACGGGGTCCAGCCAGCCCCAGCATTTT
>13|TRBJ2-7|-|TRBD2|TRBV13
CASSPGTSYEQYF
TGTGCCAGCAGCCCGGGGACTAGCTACGAGCAGTACTTC
>14|TRBJ2-1|-|TRBD2|TRBV4-2
CASSQLAGGGEQFF
TGTGCCAGCAGCCAACTAGCGGGAGGTGGTGAGCAGTTCTTC
>14|TRBJ2-5|-|TRBD2|TRBV5-1
CASRQNSGRETQYF
TGCGCCAGCAGACAAAATAGCGGGAGGGAGACCCAGTACTTC
>16|TRBJ2-5|-|TRBD2|TRBV5-1
CASSPPAGGPLVTQYF
TGCGCCAGCAGCCCGCCAGCGGGAGGGCCCCTAGTGACCCAGTACTTC
>14|TRBJ2-7|-|TRBD1|TRBV5-6
CASAQGLSSYEQYF
TGTGCCAGCGCACAGGGGCTCTCCTCCTACGAGCAGTACTTC
>12|TRBJ2-7|-|-|TRBV7-2
CASGELAYEQYF
TGTGCCAGCGGGGAGTTGGCCTACGAGCAGTACTTC
>15|TRBJ1-5|-|-|TRBV12-5
CASGFNRGVVEPQHF
TGTGCTAGTGGTTTTAATCGGGGGGTAGTAGAGCCCCAGCATTTT
>15|TRBJ1-2|once|TRBD1|TRBV4-3
CASSRKRGLSYGYTF
TGCGCCAGCAGCCGCAAGAGGGGGCTGAGCTATGGCTACACCTTC
>16|TRBJ2-1|-|TRBD1|TRBV29-1
CSVERVRGQDYNEQFF
TGCAGCGTTGAAAGGGTCCGGGGACAGGACTACAATGAGCAGTTCTTC
>14|TRBJ1-4|-|TRBD1|TRBV7-9
CASSPRGTNEKLFF
TGTGCCAGCAGCCCCAGGGGGACTAATGAAAAACTGTTTTTT
>14|TRBJ1-2|-|-|TRBV5-4
CASSSTGTPYGYTF
TGTGCCAGCAGCTCTACAGGGACCCCCTATGGCTACACCTTC
>18|TRBJ2-1|-|-|TRBV21-1
CASSKERPILLSYNEQFF
TGTGCCAGCAGCAAAGAGAGGCCCATATTACTCTCCTACAATGAGCAGTTCTTC
>15|TRBJ2-5|-|TRBD1|TRBV4-2
CASSLGTGEGETQYF
TGTGCCAGCAGCCTCGGGACAGGGGAGGGAGAGACCCAGTACTTC
>14|TRBJ1-1|-|-|TRBV4-2
CASSQDKGRTEAFF
TGTGCCAGCAGCCAAGATAAGGGGCGGACTGAAGCTTTCTTT
>14|TRBJ2-7|-|-|TRBV30
CAWSVAGYSYEQYF
TGTGCCTGGAGTGTGGCGGGATACTCCTACGAGCAGTACTTC
>21|TRBJ2-1|once|TRBD1|TRBV7-6
CASSLALEPLQGHGSYNEQFF
TGTGCCAGCAGCTTAGCGTTGGAACCATTACAGGGGCATGGCTCCTACAATGAGCAGTTCTTC
>13|TRBJ2-1|-|-|TRBV30
CAWRIAPYNEQFF
TGTGCCTGGAGGATAGCACCCTACAATGAGCAGTTCTTC
>16|TRBJ2-2|-|TRBD1|TRBV5-1
CASSPGQGVNTGELFF
TGCGCCAGCAGCCCCGGACAGGGTGTGAACACCGGGGAGCTGTTTTTT
>15|TRBJ1-2|-|-|TRBV4-3
CASSQALTATPGYTF
TGCGCCAGCAGCCAAGCCTTGACAGCGACTCCGGGCTACACCTTC
>12|TRBJ2-2|-|-|TRBV3-1/TRBV3-2
CASSPPSGELFF
TGTGCCAGCAGCCCTCCGAGCGGGGAGCTGTTTTTT
>14|TRBJ2-3|-|TRBD2|TRBV25-1
CASTAGGPQDTQYF
TGTGCCAGTACAGCGGGAGGACCACAAGATACGCAGTATTTT
>13|TRBJ2-1|once|TRBD1|TRBV28
CASSLILMGQGFF
TGTGCCAGCAGTTTAATTCTTATGGGACAGGGGTTCTTC
>13|TRBJ1-1|few|-|TRBV30
CAWSGGQVIEAFF
TGTGCCTGGAGTGGTGGCCAGGTAATTGAAGCTTTCTTT
>17|TRBJ2-1|-|-|TRBV24-1
CATSDTRGRGAMDEQFF
TGTGCCACCAGTGACACCCGGGGGAGGGGGGCAATGGATGAGCAGTTCTTC
>13|TRBJ2-7|-|TRBD2|TRBV5-4
CASTPRGGAEQYF
TGTGCCAGCACCCCGCGGGGGGGCGCCGAGCAGTACTTC
>13|TRBJ2-1|-|TRBD1|TRBV29-1
CSFYRGPYNEQFF
TGCAGCTTCTACAGGGGACCCTACAATGAGCAGTTCTTC
>15|TRBJ2-3|-|TRBD1|TRBV24-1
CATSDLGTDTDTQYF
TGTGCCACCAGTGATTTGGGGACAGACACAGATACGCAGTATTTT
>15|TRBJ1-6|-|-|TRBV5-4
CASSLERGKDSPLHF
TGTGCCAGCAGCTTGGAGCGGGGGAAGGATTCACCCCTCCACTTT
>16|TRBJ2-1|-|TRBD2|TRBV9
CASSVSSGRIGDEQFF
TGTGCCAGCAGCGTCTCGAGCGGGAGGATTGGGGATGAGCAGTTCTTC
>14|TRBJ1-1|-|-|TRBV7-9
CASSFGRGNTEAFF
TGTGCCAGCAGCTTTGGCAGGGGTAACACTGAAGCTTTCTTT
>15|TRBJ2-5|-|TRBD2|TRBV19
CASQRTSGAQETQYF
TGTGCCAGTCAAAGGACTAGCGGGGCACAAGAGACCCAGTACTTC
>13|TRBJ2-1|once|-|TRBV29-1
CSARRVGYNEQFF
TGCAGCGCCCGGAGGGTAGGGTACAATGAGCAGTTCTTC
>17|TRBJ2-7|-|TRBD2|TRBV4-1
CASSQEKRLAGVGEQYF
TGCGCCAGCAGCCAAGAAAAGCGACTAGCGGGAGTAGGAGAGCAGTACTTC
>13|TRBJ1-1|-|-|TRBV29-1
CSVDEGVNTEAFF
TGCAGCGTTGATGAGGGGGTAAATACTGAAGCTTTCTTT
>14|TRBJ2-3|-|-|TRBV27
CAKTPRTFTDTQYF
TGTGCCAAGACCCCAAGGACTTTCACAGATACGCAGTATTTT
>15|TRBJ2-7|-|-|TRBV30
CAWSVGQGRFYEQYF
TGTGCCTGGAGTGTAGGGCAGGGAAGGTTCTACGAGCAGTACTTC
>15|TRBJ2-1|-|TRBD2|TRBV5-4
CASSLELGRGNEQFF
TGTGCCAGCAGCTTGGAACTAGGGAGGGGAAATGAGCAGTTCTTC
>14|TRBJ2-7|-|-|TRBV25-1
CASSDSLLTYEQYF
TGTGCCAGCAGTGATTCCCTATTAACCTACGAGCAGTACTTC
>18|TRBJ2-6|-|TRBD1|TRBV18
CASSLSGTGYSGANVLTF
TGTGCCAGCTCACTATCCGGGACAGGGTATTCTGGGGCCAACGTCCTGACTTTC
>16|TRBJ2-5|-|TRBD2|TRBV29-1
CSVHRGGLASQETQYF
TGCAGCGTCCACCGGGGGGGACTAGCGTCTCAAGAGACCCAGTACTTC
>13|TRBJ1-2|-|-|TRBV27
CASSLNGPYGYTF
TGTGCCAGCAGTCTCAACGGTCCCTATGGCTACACCTTC
>13|TRBJ2-7|once|TRBD1|TRBV10-1
CASSEQGAEEQYF
TGCGCCAGCAGTGAGCAGGGGGCTGAAGAGCAGTACTTC
>16|TRBJ2-1|-|-|TRBV24-1
CATSDFGDSRPNEQFF
TGTGCCACCAGTGATTTCGGGGATTCCCGCCCAAATGAGCAGTTCTTC
>15|TRBJ2-7|-|TRBD1|TRBV7-8
CASSSAGDRDYEQYF
TGTGCCAGCAGTTCGGCGGGGGACAGGGACTACGAGCAGTACTTC
>14|TRBJ1-4|once|-|TRBV7-8
CASSQGATEEKLFF
TGTGCCAGCAGCCAAGGGGCAACGGAGGAAAAACTGTTTTTT
>14|TRBJ2-3|-|-|TRBV5-1
CASSLERSTDTQYF
TGCGCCAGCAGCTTGGAACGGTCCACAGATACGCAGTATTTT
>12|TRBJ2-1|-|-|TRBV7-9
CASSSTYNEQFF
TGTGCCAGCAGCTCTACCTACAATGAGCAGTTCTTC
>17|TRBJ2-5|-|TRBD2|TRBV2
CASSDSGVAGVWETQYF
TGTGCCAGCAGTGATTCAGGGGTAGCGGGAGTTTGGGAGACCCAGTACTTC
>14|TRBJ1-2|-|-|TRBV29-1
CSVEVPRGDYGYTF
TGCAGCGTTGAGGTCCCCCGGGGTGACTATGGCTACACCTTC